This TCR beta chain was captured by sequencing in a study of cytomegalovirus exposure and HLA in healthy donors. The CDR3 is 14 residues long. V lost 5 bases, J lost 0 bases, and 10 bases lay in between. The germline V gene has CDR1 SGHNT and CDR2 YYREEE (reference sequence). PCR used 60 Vbeta primers and 13 Jbeta primers. Sequencing was performed with immunoSEQ multiplex PCR; in TCRdb, only in-frame clones are kept and a portion is missing. The data show 200,000 or so clones, more than 70% seen once. The source is a human donor in good health. The rearrangement joins TRBV5-4 to TRBJ2-3; perhaps TRBD2 as D (6 bases). Specimen: PBMCs. The CDR3 here is CASRGSGSTDTQYF. CDR3 nucleotides: TGTGCCAGCAGAGGGAGCGGGAGCACAGATACGCAGTATTTT. Drawing the rest from reference TRBV5-4 and TRBJ2-3, the complete variable domain is ETGVTQSPTHLIKTRGQQVTLRCSSQSGHNTVSWYQQALGQGPQFIFQYYREEENGRGNFPPRFSGLQFPNYSSELNVNALELDDSALYLCASRGSGSTDTQYFGPGTRLTVL.